The 29 T cell receptor beta chains presented below share a single source sample, sequenced in a study of cytotoxic CD8 clonotypes in ibrutinib-treated CLL (dated by TCRdb to the early 2020s). The library was produced with the immunoSEQ multiplex PCR assay. Sourced from immuneACCESS, this table was stored by TCRdb with only in-frame sequences that have V and J called. A share of the clones is absent; for the studies checked, an unresolved V gene accounts for under half, and the remainder has no known explanation. The sample yields about 29,000 clones; almost 70% were counted once. Together, the top ten hold less than 65% of the sample. This specimen's time point label, per the study, means: roughly 2 years on ibrutinib. This material consisted of PBMCs, taken after 24 months of ibrutinib treatment. These receptors came from a human donor with chronic lymphocytic leukemia.

The chain employs TRBV30 and TRBJ1-4; D is uncertain. V was shortened by 1 base and J by 4 bases, with 10 bases between the two germline ends. CDR3 length: 14 residues. Germline loops: CDR1 GTSNPN, CDR2 SVGIG (reference sequence). CDR3 DNA sequence: TGTGCCTGGAGTGAAGGCAGCCTTAATGAAAAACTGTTTTTT. This translates into CAWSEGSLNEKLFF.

V and J are TRBV6-5 and TRBJ1-2; 10 bases agree with TRBD1. This CDR3 is built from 16 residues. The junction had 9 bases not matched to a gene; V was cut back by 3 bases and J by 5 bases. Looked up from germline, CDR1 is MNHEY and CDR2 is SVGAGI. The DNA for the CDR3 is TGTGCCAGCAGTTATTCCAGGACAGGGGGGAGATATGGCTACACCTTC. It yields the protein CASSYSRTGGRYGYTF.

This clone was recorded at least ten times. This chain joins TRBV9 and TRBJ2-1; 8 bases are shared with TRBD2. CDR3 length: 13 residues. Germline V lookup: CDR1 SGDLS, CDR2 YYNGEE. Losses at the gene ends were 3 bases for V and 6 bases for J; bases not matched to a gene: 2. CDR3 region: CASSAGTSNEQFF. DNA for the CDR3: TGTGCCAGCAGCGCCGGGACTAGCAATGAGCAGTTCTTC.

The V call is TRBV6-5, the J call TRBJ2-7, with TRBD2 identical over 8 bases. V was pared by 2 bases and J by 6 bases, with 6 bases of the junction left unmatched. From germline, CDR1 is MNHEY and CDR2 SVGAGI. This CDR3 comprises 14 residues. CDR3 residues: CASSYAGGQLEQYF. CDR3 DNA sequence: TGTGCCAGCAGTTACGCGGGGGGCCAACTCGAGCAGTACTTC.

This chain joins TRBV27 and TRBJ2-2; TRBD2 might be the D (5 bases). With 8 bases removed from V and 2 bases from J, the gap between germline ends came to 12 bases. CDR1 is MNHEY, CDR2 SMNVEV, per germline (reference sequence). The CDR3 contains 14 residues. Here the CDR3 reads CASQRAANTGELFF. The CDR3 DNA sequence: TGTGCCAGCCAGAGGGCAGCAAACACCGGGGAGCTGTTTTTT.

The chain links TRBV29-1 to TRBJ2-5; TRBD1 might be the D (5 bases). Germline V gene data show CDR1 as SQVTM and CDR2 as ANQGSEA. The CDR3 has 12 amino acids. V shed 5 bases and J shed 3 bases, with 10 bases lying between them. The CDR3 region is CSVKGNEETQYF. The CDR3 DNA is TGCAGCGTTAAGGGGAACGAAGAGACCCAGTACTTC. Looking up the rest from reference TRBV29-1 and TRBJ2-5 gives the full variable domain: SAVISQKPSRDICQRGTSLTIQCQVDSQVTMMFWYRQQPGQSLTLIATANQGSEATYESGFVIDKFPISRPNLTFSTLTVSNMSPEDSSIYLCSVKGNEETQYFGPGTRLLVL.

The J gene is TRBJ2-6, the V gene TRBV4-3, with 7 bases that match TRBD2. The V segment lost 4 bases and the J segment 4 bases; nucleotides outside the gene matches: 13. The CDR3 consists of 18 residues. In germline, CDR1 is LGHNA, CDR2 YSLEER. The CDR3 reads CASSPQERGPRGANVLTF. The DNA of the CDR3 is TGCGCCAGCAGCCCCCAGGAGCGGGGTCCTAGAGGGGCCAACGTCCTGACTTTC.

This sequence joins TRBV14 and TRBJ1-5, with D hard to call. The germline CDR1 and CDR2 sequences are SGHDN and FVKESK. The CDR3 is 20 amino acids. V was clipped by 3 bases and J by 0 bases, with 24 bases between them. Here the CDR3 reads CASSQAARNRTRNSNQPQHF. The CDR3 bases are TGTGCCAGCAGCCAGGCGGCCAGGAACAGAACCAGGAATAGCAATCAGCCCCAGCATTTT.

This clone was counted once. V is TRBV18 and J is TRBJ2-2, with unresolved D. V was trimmed by 2 bases and J by 5 bases, leaving 15 bases between them. CDR3 length equals 16 residues. Germline assignment: CDR1 KGHSH and CDR2 LQKENI. CDR3 coding DNA: TGTGCCAGCTCACCAATTGGTGGATTGAGGACCGGGGAGCTGTTTTTT. Its protein is CASSPIGGLRTGELFF.

This chain joins TRBV19 and TRBJ2-3, with 8 bases matching TRBD2. V lost 8 bases, J lost 0 bases, and 4 bases stayed unmatched. The CDR3 is 14 residues long. The germline V gene encodes CDR1 LNHDA and CDR2 SQIVND (reference sequence). The CDR3 region is CASCGGSSTDTQYF. The CDR3 nucleotides are TGTGCCAGTTGCGGGGGGTCTAGCACAGATACGCAGTATTTT.

The V call is TRBV4-1, the J call TRBJ2-4; 9 bases are a match to TRBD2. V shed 1 base and J 6 bases; nucleotides not matched to a gene: 7. Germline V gene data show CDR1 as MGHRA and CDR2 as YSYEKL. The CDR3 consists of 16 residues. The CDR3 nucleotides are TGCGCCAGCAGCCAAGTGGGCGGGGGGGGTCTAAACATTCAGTACTTC. As protein: CASSQVGGGGLNIQYF.

This chain links TRBV28 with TRBJ2-7, with a tentative D call TRBD1 (6 bases). The ends were cut back, 8 bases at V and 4 bases at J, with 18 bases in the middle. This CDR3 comprises 14 residues. Germline CDR1 reads MDHEN; CDR2 reads SYDVKM. The DNA for the CDR3 is TGTGCCAGCGCGACAGCCGGGGACACATACGAGCAGTACTTC. Protein product: CASATAGDTYEQYF.

V usage is TRBV19 and J usage is TRBJ1-1, with TRBD1 as a possible D gene (5 bases). Trimming left V 5 bases short and J 3 bases short, with 13 bases between. The CDR3 runs 14 residues. Germline V lookup: CDR1 LNHDA, CDR2 SQIVND (reference sequence). CDR3 sequence: CASSPQGRDTEAFF. DNA of the CDR3: TGTGCCAGTAGTCCCCAGGGTAGGGACACTGAAGCTTTCTTT.

V usage is TRBV30 and J usage is TRBJ2-2; 10 nucleotides agree with TRBD1. Germline V CDR1 and CDR2: GTSNPN, SVGIG (reference sequence). V was clipped by 5 bases and J by 3 bases; unmatched bases: 3. The CDR3 has 14 amino acids. Written as DNA, the CDR3 is TGTGCCTGGGGGACAGGGGAGCACACCGGGGAGCTGTTTTTT. Its translation is CAWGTGEHTGELFF.

The J gene is TRBJ1-3, the V gene TRBV11-2, with TRBD1 identical over 9 bases. The V segment lost 5 bases and the J segment 12 bases; nucleotides outside the gene matches: 11. The CDR3 consists of 14 residues. Germline values: CDR1 SGHAT, CDR2 FQNNGV. The CDR3: CASSLAGTGLHIYF. The CDR3 nucleotides read TGTGCCAGCAGCCTCGCCGGGACAGGGCTGCACATATATTTT.

This sequence joins TRBV2 and TRBJ2-3, with D hard to call. Per the germline V gene, CDR1 is SNHLY and CDR2 is FYNNEI. The CDR3 covers 13 residues. V lost 1 base and J 5 bases, leaving 7 bases between the germline ends. CDR3 residues: CASSEEMGDTQYF. CDR3 nucleotide sequence: TGTGCCAGCAGTGAAGAGATGGGAGATACGCAGTATTTT.

Concerning this clone itself: One end of the junction does not line up with germline, which may come from a read error. The rearrangement links TRBV2 to TRBJ2-7; weak D call: TRBD2 (6 bases). Germline V gene lookup returns CDR1 SNHLY and CDR2 FYNNEI. The length of the CDR3 is 13 residues. The CDR3 DNA sequence: TGTGCAAGCAGAGGCGGGGTGGGATACGAGCAGTACTTC. Protein sequence: CASRGGVGYEQYF.

This sequence joins TRBV28 and TRBJ2-7, with 7 bases fitting TRBD1. The CDR3 contains 14 residues. CDR1 is MDHEN and CDR2 is SYDVKM in the germline V gene. With V trimmed by 5 bases and J by 3 bases, 7 bases remained unmatched. The CDR3 is CASSDRDPFYEQYF. DNA of the CDR3: TGTGCCAGCAGTGACAGGGATCCATTCTACGAGCAGTACTTC.

The rearrangement uses TRBV2 and TRBJ1-6; 7 bases agree with TRBD1. The V and J ends lost 4 bases and 9 bases, in that order; junction bases with no gene match: 6. Germline CDR1 is SNHLY and CDR2 is FYNNEI. There are 14 residues in the CDR3. The CDR3 reads CASSGRDRVSPLHF. The CDR3 DNA reads TGTGCCAGCAGTGGTCGAGACAGGGTTTCACCCCTCCACTTT.

The genes are TRBV2 and TRBJ2-2; a possible D gene is TRBD1 (5 bases). Germline CDR1 reads SNHLY; CDR2 reads FYNNEI. This CDR3 is built from 14 residues. V was cut by 6 bases and J by 3 bases, with 11 bases left in between. The CDR3 spells CASSRARDTGELFF. The CDR3 nucleotides read TGTGCCAGCAGCAGGGCCAGGGACACCGGGGAGCTGTTTTTT. Variable domain in full (rest from reference TRBV2 and TRBJ2-2): EPEVTQTPSHQVTQMGQEVILRCVPISNHLYFYWYRQILGQKVEFLVSFYNNEISEKSEIFDDQFSVERPDGSNFTLKIRSTKLEDSAMYFCASSRARDTGELFFGEGSRLTVL.

This clone occurred once. V and J are TRBV27 and TRBJ1-1; the match to TRBD1 covers 8 bases. V was clipped by 3 bases and J by 7 bases; unmatched bases: 4. CDR1 is MNHEY and CDR2 is SMNVEV in the germline V gene (reference sequence). The CDR3 runs 13 residues. CDR3 amino acids: CASSFLTGDEAFF. The CDR3 DNA follows: TGTGCCAGCAGTTTCCTGACAGGGGATGAAGCTTTCTTT.

The V call is TRBV21-1, the J call TRBJ2-5. TRBV21-1 is recorded as a pseudogene. The CDR3 has 13 amino acids. The CDR3 DNA reads as TGTGCCAGCAGCATTCCGGCACAAGAGACCCAGTACTTC. This sequence encodes CASSIPAQETQYF.

This rearrangement joins TRBV11-1 to TRBJ2-4, with D perhaps TRBD1 (5 bases). V gave up 3 bases and J gave up 2 bases, with 8 bases separating them. CDR3 length equals 14 residues. Germline values: CDR1 SGHAT, CDR2 FQDESV (reference sequence). This CDR3 reads CASSLAGTKNIQYF. DNA for the CDR3: TGTGCCAGCAGCTTGGCAGGGACCAAAAACATTCAGTACTTC.

The J gene is TRBJ1-2, the V gene TRBV28, with no clear D. Trimming shortened V by 2 bases and J by 4 bases, and 2 bases separated the two germline ends. The CDR3 sequence is 11 residues long. Germline values: CDR1 MDHEN, CDR2 SYDVKM. The CDR3 sequence is CASSLTYGYTF. As DNA, the CDR3 is TGTGCCAGCAGTTTAACCTATGGCTACACCTTC.

The J gene is TRBJ2-3, the V gene TRBV4-3; TRBD2 agrees at 11 bases. The V gene end was trimmed by 4 bases and the J gene end by 3 bases; junction bases not matched to a gene: 6. Germline V gene lookup returns CDR1 LGHNA and CDR2 YSLEER. CDR3 length: 16 amino acids. CDR3 bases: TGCGCCAGCAGCCTGTTGACTAGCGGGGTGACAGATACGCAGTATTTT. It yields the protein CASSLLTSGVTDTQYF.

The chain recombines TRBV5-6 with TRBJ2-1; TRBD1 matches 9 bases. Unmatched junction bases numbered 11, after V lost 4 bases and J lost 6 bases. The germline gives CDR1 SGHDT, CDR2 YYEEEE. The CDR3 is 16 residues long. CDR3 sequence (DNA): TGTGCCAGCAGCGGGACGGGACAGGGAGAGGGCAATGAGCAGTTCTTC. Translation: CASSGTGQGEGNEQFF.

The rearrangement joins TRBV5-6 to TRBJ1-5, with D unresolved. The V gene lost 4 bases and the J gene lost 3 bases, with 11 bases spanning the gap. This CDR3 region has 14 residues. Germline assignment: CDR1 SGHDT and CDR2 YYEEEE. The CDR3 region is CASSPSGYNQPQHF. The CDR3 DNA reads as TGTGCCAGCAGCCCTTCAGGTTACAATCAGCCCCAGCATTTT.

CDR3 coding DNA: TGTGCCAGCAGCTTGAGACCGTTCGGCACTGAAGCTTTCTTT. It specifies CASSLRPFGTEAFF. The chain is built from TRBV5-6 and TRBJ1-1, with no clear D. The V end was cut by 1 base, the J end by 4 bases, with 11 bases between. There are 14 residues in the CDR3. CDR1 and CDR2 (germline): SGHDT, YYEEEE.

This clone was observed once. CDR3 loop: CASSFRGSGGGYTF. CDR3 DNA: TGTGCCAGCAGTTTCAGGGGGTCAGGGGGTGGCTACACCTTC. The V call is TRBV27, the J call TRBJ1-2; 7 bases agree with TRBD1. This CDR3 is 14 amino acids long. Germline trimming cut 3 bases from V and 7 bases from J; bases unmatched to any gene: 8. Germline assignment: CDR1 MNHEY and CDR2 SMNVEV (reference sequence).